What follows is one T cell receptor (beta chain) and its context. The antigen is unknown. Having been cultured for about 10 days, the cells underwent CD4+ T cell isolation. Each participant was administered two doses of either the BNT162b2 or the mRNA-1273 vaccine. Recipients of the vaccine had no prior SARS-CoV-2 infection and negative nucleocapsid antibodies. This entry belongs to a study of vaccination effects on CD4 cells after COVID-19. Study-level background: After the second dose, samples were taken at median day 72. Study outcomes and limitations: After vaccination, at late timepoints, clones induced by infection and by vaccine contracted markedly. Only a few convalescent patients and no early post-infection timepoints featured in the study.

CDR3 length: 14 amino acids. Trimming pared 0 bases from V and 6 bases from J, leaving 12 bases between. Germline CDR1 and CDR2: SGHNT and YYREEE (reference sequence). Produced via immunoSEQ multiplex PCR; TCRdb's table is partial and in-frame only. This sample has approximately 74,000 clones, with around 67% found just once. This sequence joins TRBV5-4 and TRBJ1-2; the D is unclear. This material consisted of CD4+ T cells from PBMCs cultured without peptide, taken after COVID-19 vaccination. The source is a human donor who received a COVID-19 vaccine. Here the CDR3 DNA reads TGTGCCAGCAGCTTGGGCGGCCGAGAAGATGGCTACACCTTC. Amino acids: CASSLGGREDGYTF.